This T cell receptor (beta chain) was observed in a study of blood T cells in healthy people across ages (dated by TCRdb to about 2015). Context from the whole study: In model experiments, template switching captured about one uniquely barcoded TCR beta cDNA molecule for every two T cells. To track age-related changes in TCR beta repertoire diversity, the study relied on deep sequencing normalized with unique cDNA molecular identifiers. The donors were divided into four age groups: young (average about 15 years), middle-aged (about 39), aged (approximately 59) and long-lived (82). Donors of different ages were randomly distributed across sequencing lanes to avoid experimental bias. Two additional independent replicas of 1 million unique cDNA reads from the same blood draw were analyzed for two donors (one aged 18 to 30 and one aged 80 or older). The study at large found these results: There was a strong correlation between observed TCR beta diversity and the percentage of naive T cells measured by flow cytometry. The long-lived group showed more naive CD4+ T cells, fewer expanded clones and increased TCR diversity than the aged group, suggesting age selection. Bulk unsorted PBMC profiling prevented conclusive comparison of naive and antigen-experienced compartments. Observed TCR beta diversity per million T cells fell roughly linearly with age, and a significant reduction was already apparent by age roughly 40. Estimates of total diversity based on one million sequenced T cells were regarded as lower bounds and as underestimates. Because the CMV infection status of the donors was unknown, age-related changes in expanded clonotypes may potentially have been confounded.

On this clonotype: It lacks a known antigen. A read error may produce the germline difference seen at one junction end.

The roughly 39 donors, aged about 6 to 100 years, were systemically healthy Caucasian individuals from Russia. Roughly 10 milliliters of peripheral blood were drawn from each donor into EDTA-treated Vacutainer tubes. Ficoll-Paque density-gradient centrifugation was used to isolate PBMCs, with at least 6.5 million obtained per sample. Total RNA was extracted from PBMCs with Trizol reagent, with at least 6 micrograms obtained per sample. For every donor, flow cytometry on a PBMC aliquot measured the percentage of naive CD45RAhigh/CD27high T cells. From the germline V gene, CDR1 is SGHRS and CDR2 is YFSETQ. The CDR3 starts with the cysteine, ends with the phenylalanine, and has 14 residues. Only the CDR3 part of the read is kept: 42 bases, read in frame from the first base. Library generation was performed with 5' RACE. The reads were generated on an Illumina HiSeq 2500. A second PCR of about 6 to 12 cycles was run with a J-beta primer mix and a sample-barcoded 5' primer. A unique molecular identifier was introduced onto each TCR beta cDNA molecule by a template-switch 5' adaptor carrying 12 random nucleotides. At least 2.5 million CDR3-containing paired-end reads were obtained from each sample. First-strand cDNA was synthesized from all RNA with the Mint cDNA synthesis kit, primed by a TRBC-specific oligonucleotide. Following uracil-DNA glycosylase treatment, a first 18-cycle PCR with universal primers M1SS and BC2_uni_R was performed on all cDNA. The paper's processing steps were these. Each sample was normalized by randomly selecting 1 million high-quality reads, each carrying a distinct molecular identifier. Reads sharing molecular identifiers were discarded rather than binned into consensus sequences. MiTCR, set to a Q25 quality threshold and the strictest error-elimination algorithm, was used for CDR3 identification, clonotype clustering and error correction. A nonparametric unseen species model using Euler transformation provided a lower-bound estimate of total TCR beta diversity. In TCRdb, the public reads were trimmed at Q25 with fastp and aligned with MiXCR, with productive beta chains retained. Rows with a matching CDR3 protein are joined into one entry that keeps the most common DNA and genes. Here the V and J calls rest on TCRdb's processing, not on the authors' analysis. The sample table records around 1.5 million distinct CDR3 sequences; 34% of these occur just once. The ten largest account for approximately 10% of the sample.

This clonotype originated in a young woman in good health. This sequence uses TRBV5-1 and TRBJ2-1; the D gene cannot be named for sure. Material: blood. In nucleotides, the sequence is TGCACCAGCAGCTTGGCCCCCAGCCCCAATGAGCAGTTCTTC. Translated, it gives CTSSLAPSPNEQFF.